Included here is one T cell receptor beta chain sequence, with context. The table lists this clone with a few counts. There is no known antigen for this receptor. Base qualities are not at hand, and no much larger clone is one base apart. The record originates from a study of blood T cell repertoires in COVID-19 (dated by TCRdb to the early 2020s). Background for the entire study: The collaborator samples originated in the United States, Italy and Spain and spanned the acute and convalescent phases of COVID-19. The samples were drawn from two sources: the first 160 participants of the ongoing ImmuneRACE study, and 1,000 to 1,500 subjects contributed by 6 global collaborators. HLA class I and class II types, where available, came from metadata supplied by the sample provider rather than from assay-based typing. A de-identified subject ID, COVID-19 status, age in years and sex were almost always included in the sample metadata. Subjects who had been exposed to COVID-19, were actively infected with it, or had recovered from it provided the deeply sampled blood TCRbeta repertoires that made up the dataset. A freely available public database, intended as a resource for researchers studying the immune response to SARS-CoV-2, is where the repertoires were released. The material from the prospective study consisted of cDNA or gDNA derived from T cells, B-cell-depleted T cells, or PBMCs.

TCRbeta CDR3 regions were amplified from genomic DNA using the immunoSEQ Assay, a bias-controlled multiplex PCR. In the paper's pipeline: The number of nucleated cells in each sample was estimated from the amplification of reference gene primers within the assay. Sequence reads were collapsed and filtered to measure the absolute abundance of every unique TCRbeta CDR3 rearrangement. For each sample, productive Simpson clonality was calculated as the square root of Simpson's diversity index across productive rearrangements. The table was pulled from immuneACCESS by TCRdb, which kept in-frame rearrangements only. Such tables lose some clones; where checked, under half of the loss comes from unresolved V genes, and the rest has no known cause. V and J calls and clone size are as listed in that table; D and trimming were resolved from the DNA. The sample yields around 16,000 clones; roughly 85% were counted once. The top ten clones comprise roughly 52% of the sample.

Collaborating institutions collected whole blood in K2EDTA tubes following their own protocols. Collaborator samples were shipped for TCRbeta analysis as frozen whole blood, isolated PBMCs, or DNA extracted from either sample type. Trimmed from V: 5 bases; trimmed from J: 4 bases; junction bases lacking a gene match: 5. CDR1 MNHEY and CDR2 SVGAGI were looked up in the germline V gene. From the cysteine up to the phenylalanine, the CDR3 has a length of 15 residues. Only CDR3 DNA remains: 45 bases, in frame from the first base. Overall study results and their limits: Clinical and demographic metadata were provided uncurated, with the amount varying by source and participant.

The V and J segments used are TRBV6-5 and TRBJ2-1, with 10 junctional bases fitting TRBD1. Sample: peripheral blood. The TCR originated in a human donor in a cohort sampled during active COVID-19. In nucleotide form, the sequence is TGTGCCAGCAGTACCGGGACAGGGGATTACAATGAGCAGTTCTTC. It specifies CASSTGTGDYNEQFF.